One sample yielded the 27 T cell receptor beta chains listed below, sequenced in a study of memory CD4+ T cells and cytomegalovirus serostatus. Assay used: immunoSEQ multiplex PCR; TCRdb lists only in-frame clones, some missing. The sample has approximately 70,000 clones, about 75% seen once; the top ten hold about 4.5%. Single viable CD3+CD4+CD8-CD45RO+ cells were sorted as the memory CD4+ T cells. The sample taken for sequencing was memory CD4+ T cells from blood. The source of these receptors is an adult in good health and CMV-seropositive.

The rearrangement links TRBV28 to TRBJ1-5; unclear D gene. The germline V gene encodes CDR1 MDHEN and CDR2 SYDVKM. With 4 bases removed from V and 3 bases from J, the gap between germline ends came to 10 bases. The CDR3 covers 14 residues. Here the CDR3 DNA reads TGTGCCAGCAGTTCGCGTTGGTCCAATCAGCCCCAGCATTTT. Protein sequence: CASSSRWSNQPQHF.

This clone was found a few times. CDR3: CASSFLDRELFF. As DNA, the CDR3 is TGTGCCAGCAGTTTCCTAGACCGGGAGCTGTTTTTT. The V gene is TRBV7-9, the J gene TRBJ2-2; D not certain. Trimming removed 6 bases from V and 9 bases from J, with 11 bases in between. The CDR3 consists of 12 residues. Germline V CDR1 and CDR2: SEHNR, FQNEAQ (reference sequence).

The V gene is TRBV11-3, the J gene TRBJ2-7, with 11 positions matching TRBD2. Germline V gives CDR1 SGHNT, CDR2 YENEEA. CDR3 length: 17 amino acids. J gave up 4 bases and V 1 base, and 9 bases lay outside the gene matches. The CDR3 nucleotides read TGTGCCAGCAGCTTAGGTAGCGGGAGGGCAGGATGGTACGAGCAGTACTTC. It specifies CASSLGSGRAGWYEQYF.

J is TRBJ2-1 and V is TRBV2, with 7 bases aligning to TRBD2. Germline V lookup: CDR1 SNHLY, CDR2 FYNNEI. The CDR3 extends over 15 amino acids. Trimming at V came to 6 bases and at J to 8 bases, leaving 13 bases not matched to a gene. As DNA, the CDR3 is TGTGCCAGCAGCTTAGCGGGCCCAAGGAGGGATGAGCAGTTCTTC. Translating it yields CASSLAGPRRDEQFF.

V is TRBV7-2 and J is TRBJ1-6; tentative D call: TRBD1 (6 bases). Trimming stripped 5 bases from V and 6 bases from J, with 11 bases between. This CDR3 contains 14 residues. The germline gives CDR1 SGHTA, CDR2 FQGNSA. The CDR3 DNA is TGTGCCAGCAGCCCCCGGGGGCTTAATTCACCCCTCCACTTT. It codes for CASSPRGLNSPLHF.

This rearrangement joins TRBV30 to TRBJ2-7, with D unresolved. This CDR3 region has 11 residues. Germline V gene sequence: CDR1 GTSNPN, CDR2 SVGIG (reference sequence). Trimming took 6 bases from V and 2 from J, leaving 8 bases between them. Here the CDR3 reads CACRVAYEQYF. The CDR3, as DNA: TGTGCCTGCCGAGTGGCCTACGAGCAGTACTTC.

The chain couples TRBV7-3 to TRBJ2-3; possibly TRBD1 for D (6 bases). Germline V gives CDR1 SGHTA, CDR2 FQGTGA. This CDR3 spans 12 amino acids. V shed 0 bases and J shed 11 bases, with 9 bases lying between them. The CDR3 loop reads CASSLTRTEQYF. CDR3 bases: TGTGCCAGCAGCTTAACTCGGACAGAGCAGTATTTT.

J is TRBJ1-6 and V is TRBV15; D is undetermined. Germline lookup yields CDR1 LNHNV and CDR2 YYDKDF (reference sequence). V shed 5 bases and J shed 5 bases, with 4 bases lying between them. The CDR3 runs to 12 residues. The chain's CDR3 is CATSPNNSPLHF. In nucleotides, the CDR3 is TGTGCCACCAGCCCCAATAATTCACCCCTCCACTTT. Drawing the rest from reference TRBV15 and TRBJ1-6, the complete variable domain is DAMVIQNPRYQVTQFGKPVTLSCSQTLNHNVMYWYQQKSSQAPKLLFHYYDKDFNNEADTPDNFQSRRPNTSFCFLDIRSPGLGDTAMYLCATSPNNSPLHFGNGTRLTVT.

This clone was observed a handful of times. The chain uses TRBV7-2 and TRBJ2-1; D remains ambiguous. V lost 6 bases to trimming and J lost 8 bases, with 11 bases between them. The CDR3 covers 12 residues. Germline V gives CDR1 SGHTA, CDR2 FQGNSA. In nucleotides, the CDR3 is TGTGCCAGCAGTTATCTCCCCTATGAGCAGTTCTTC. Translated: CASSYLPYEQFF.

This clone showed up just a few times. The V and J genes are TRBV6-6 and TRBJ2-1, with TRBD1 matching over 10 bases. This CDR3 contains 16 residues. In germline, CDR1 is MNHNY, CDR2 SVGAGI (reference sequence). With 4 bases clipped from V and 0 bases from J, the junction kept 3 bases outside the gene matches. CDR3 region: CASSSRTGGSYNEQFF. The CDR3 DNA sequence: TGTGCCAGCAGTTCCCGGACAGGGGGCTCCTACAATGAGCAGTTCTTC.

This chain uses TRBV19 with TRBJ1-1; no reliable D call. The V gene lost 4 bases and the J gene lost 8 bases, with 17 bases spanning the gap. This CDR3 has 14 amino acids. Germline-derived CDR1 and CDR2 are LNHDA and SQIVND (reference sequence). The DNA of the CDR3 is TGTGCCAGTAGTACCCAACTCCGCGGGCCGGAAGCTTTCTTT. It codes for CASSTQLRGPEAFF.

The gene calls are TRBV9 and TRBJ2-1; a weak D match, TRBD2 (6 bases). Germline CDR1 SGDLS, CDR2 YYNGEE. Trimming took 0 bases from V and 4 from J, leaving 17 bases between them. The CDR3 extends over 17 amino acids. CDR3 DNA sequence: TGTGCCAGCAGCGTAGCCCGTGGGCTGGGAGGATACAATGAGCAGTTCTTC. Protein sequence: CASSVARGLGGYNEQFF.

Written as DNA, the CDR3 is TGTGCCAGCAGCCCCCGGGCCACAGGGATCGGAGATACGCAGTATTTT. It is translated as CASSPRATGIGDTQYF. This chain uses TRBV7-3 with TRBJ2-3; possibly TRBD1 for D (6 bases). Germline CDR1 reads SGHTA; CDR2 reads FQGTGA. V lost 5 bases and J lost 5, with 20 bases in between. This CDR3 contains 16 residues.

The chain employs TRBV6-6 and TRBJ1-3, with 10 bases matching TRBD1. The CDR3 totals 14 residues. Losses at the gene ends were 5 bases for V and 4 bases for J; bases not matched to a gene: 2. Germline CDR1 and CDR2: MNHNY and SVGAGI (reference sequence). The CDR3 DNA reads TGTGCCAGCAGTCGGGACAGGGGCGGAAACACCATATATTTT. Translating gives CASSRDRGGNTIYF.

The chain recombines TRBV28 with TRBJ1-2; 8 bases line up with TRBD1. CDR1 is MDHEN, CDR2 SYDVKM, per germline. With 5 bases clipped from V and 7 bases from J, the junction kept 6 bases outside the gene matches. There are 13 residues in the CDR3. The CDR3 reads CASSMTGVSGYTF. The CDR3 DNA reads as TGTGCCAGCAGTATGACAGGGGTCTCTGGCTACACCTTC.

J is TRBJ2-2 and V is TRBV28, with 9 bases that match TRBD1. The germline CDR1 and CDR2 sequences are MDHEN and SYDVKM. This CDR3 comprises 17 residues. Trimming took 4 bases from V and 4 from J; bases not matched to a gene: 10. CDR3 in amino acids: CASSSSYRGRGTGELFF. The DNA of the CDR3 is TGTGCCAGCAGTTCCTCATACAGGGGGCGCGGCACCGGGGAGCTGTTTTTT.

The chain couples TRBV7-3 to TRBJ1-1; D gene uncertain. The CDR3 extends over 13 amino acids. Trimming took 5 bases from V and 0 from J, leaving 7 bases between them. Germline CDR1 SGHTA, CDR2 FQGTGA. The CDR3 protein is CASSTYMNTEAFF. CDR3 in DNA: TGTGCCAGCAGCACTTATATGAACACTGAAGCTTTCTTT.

This clone has only a few counts. The chain links TRBV29-1 to TRBJ1-1; 9 bases agree with TRBD1. V lost 3 bases to trimming and J lost 3 bases; unmatched junction nucleotides: 2. The CDR3 runs to 13 residues. CDR1 is SQVTM and CDR2 is ANQGSEA in the germline V gene. For the CDR3, the DNA is TGCAGCGTTGAGCGACAGGGGGACACTGAAGCTTTCTTT. Its protein product is CSVERQGDTEAFF. Full variable domain (remainder filled in from reference TRBV29-1 and TRBJ1-1): SAVISQKPSRDICQRGTSLTIQCQVDSQVTMMFWYRQQPGQSLTLIATANQGSEATYESGFVIDKFPISRPNLTFSTLTVSNMSPEDSSIYLCSVERQGDTEAFFGQGTRLTVV.

This clone has more than one count but fewer than ten. V gene TRBV2 combines with J gene TRBJ1-2; possibly TRBD1 for D (5 bases). This CDR3 has 15 residues. The ends were cut back, 3 bases at V and 0 bases at J, with 11 bases in the middle. Germline-derived CDR1 and CDR2 are SNHLY and FYNNEI. The CDR3 nucleotides are TGTGCCAGCAGTGAGAAGAGGGGAGCTAACTATGGCTACACCTTC. Its protein product is CASSEKRGANYGYTF.

The V and J genes are TRBV11-2 and TRBJ2-1; TRBD1 might be the D (5 bases). Germline loops: CDR1 SGHAT, CDR2 FQNNGV. This CDR3 is 12 amino acids long. Trimming took 8 bases from V and 10 from J, leaving 15 bases between them. The CDR3 DNA sequence: TGTGCCAGCCGTCCTAGGGGCCGCGAGCAGTTCTTC. Its translation is CASRPRGREQFF.

V is TRBV25-1 and J is TRBJ2-1; 12 bases fit TRBD2. The CDR3 is 15 residues long. In germline, CDR1 is MGHDK, CDR2 SYGVNS. The ends lost 1 base at V and 12 bases at J; junction bases unmatched: 7. The CDR3 region is CASSEFGLAGGPQFF. CDR3 DNA: TGTGCCAGCAGTGAATTCGGGCTAGCGGGAGGGCCGCAGTTCTTC.

The chain combines TRBV11-1 with TRBJ2-1; D may correspond to TRBD1 or TRBD2 (6 bases each). The CDR3 totals 14 residues. V gave up 3 bases and J gave up 10 bases, with 16 bases separating them. Germline lookup yields CDR1 SGHAT and CDR2 FQDESV (reference sequence). The DNA for the CDR3 is TGTGCCAGCAGCTTCGGGGGCATAGTGAAAGAGCAGTTCTTC. Translating gives CASSFGGIVKEQFF.

The chain has TRBV19 and TRBJ2-5; D is unresolved. The ends were cut back, 1 base at V and 2 bases at J, with 5 bases in the middle. The CDR3 sequence is 13 residues long. Germline V CDR1 and CDR2: LNHDA, SQIVND (reference sequence). CDR3: CASSIGLQETQYF. The CDR3 DNA follows: TGTGCCAGTAGTATAGGGCTACAAGAGACCCAGTACTTC.

This clone showed up just once. Here the CDR3 reads CASSDQPGQGTGELFF. The CDR3, as DNA: TGCGCCAGCAGCGACCAACCGGGACAGGGCACCGGGGAGCTGTTTTTT. This chain joins TRBV5-1 and TRBJ2-2; TRBD1 agrees at 9 bases. This CDR3 has 16 amino acids. Germline values: CDR1 SGHRS, CDR2 YFSETQ. The V segment lost 4 bases and the J segment 4 bases; nucleotides outside the gene matches: 8.

V and J are TRBV19 and TRBJ2-5; 9 nucleotides line up with TRBD1. V lost 5 bases to trimming and J lost 5 bases; unmatched junction nucleotides: 12. Germline loops: CDR1 LNHDA, CDR2 SQIVND (reference sequence). The CDR3 has 16 amino acids. The CDR3 DNA reads as TGTGCCAGTAGTCCCCCCCCCGGGACAGGGCAGGAGACCCAGTACTTC. Translated: CASSPPPGTGQETQYF.

The CDR3 DNA reads as TGCAGCGTCTCGGAGGGGGGCGGATACACCGGGGAGCTGTTTTTT. As protein: CSVSEGGGYTGELFF. The chain has TRBV29-1 and TRBJ2-2; D may match TRBD1 or TRBD2 (6 bases each). The germline V and J ends were trimmed by 6 bases and 3 bases, with 17 bases remaining between them. The germline gives CDR1 SQVTM, CDR2 ANQGSEA. There are 15 residues in the CDR3.

As for this clone: Different DNA sequences within this sample yield the same CDR3. The CDR3, as DNA: TGTGCCAGCTCCGCGCAGGGGAGCTATGGCTACACCTTC. It specifies CASSAQGSYGYTF. This chain joins TRBV2 and TRBJ1-2, with TRBD1 as a possible D gene (6 bases). The CDR3 covers 13 residues. The V and J ends lost 8 bases and 4 bases respectively, with 14 bases between them. From germline, CDR1 is SNHLY and CDR2 FYNNEI.